The 30 T cell receptor beta chains below all came from one sample that was sequenced in a study of blood T cell repertoires in COVID-19. Sequencing used immunoSEQ multiplex PCR; TCRdb keeps in-frame clones, though not all of them. The sample has over 200,000 clones, 88% seen once. The sample was PBMCs or T cells enriched from blood (not recorded which). Every receptor here comes from a woman aged 25 to 39 who had been exposed to COVID-19.

This clone was counted a single time. CDR3 coding DNA: TGTGCCACCATTAACGTCGGCACTGAAGCTTTCTTT. This encodes CATINVGTEAFF. The chain uses TRBV7-9 and TRBJ1-1; D unresolved. The CDR3 length is 12 residues. Trimming left V 10 bases short and J 4 bases short, with 13 bases between. CDR1 and CDR2 from the germline V gene are SEHNR and FQNEAQ (reference sequence). Together with reference TRBV7-9 and TRBJ1-1, the CDR3 gives the full variable domain: DTGVSQNPRHKITKRGQNVTFRCDPISEHNRLYWYRQTLGQGPEFLTYFQNEAQLEKSRLLSDRFSAERPKGSFSTLEIQRTEQGDSAMYLCATINVGTEAFFGQGTRLTVV.

The chain uses TRBV11-2 and TRBJ1-2; D unresolved. The germline V gene encodes CDR1 SGHAT and CDR2 FQNNGV. The CDR3 spans 13 residues. V shed 1 base and J shed 5 bases, with 8 bases lying between them. The CDR3 reads CASSLVFRYGYTF. The CDR3, as DNA: TGTGCCAGCAGCTTAGTGTTTCGGTATGGCTACACCTTC.

The DNA for the CDR3 is TGTGCCAGCAGTCTAAAGGACTGGGTTGGGAATCAGCCCCAGCATTTT. Its translation is CASSLKDWVGNQPQHF. V is TRBV28 and J is TRBJ1-5, with unresolved D. With 5 bases removed from V and 4 bases from J, the gap between germline ends came to 18 bases. In germline, CDR1 is MDHEN, CDR2 SYDVKM. CDR3 length: 16 amino acids.

This clone was seen just once. The chain links TRBV24-1 to TRBJ2-3, with 7 bases aligning to TRBD2. The CDR3 contains 15 residues. The V and J ends lost 3 bases and 3 bases, in that order; junction bases with no gene match: 5. The germline V gene encodes CDR1 KGHDR and CDR2 SFDVKD. This chain's CDR3 is CATSDETSLTDTQYF. Written as DNA, the CDR3 is TGTGCCACCAGTGATGAGACTAGCCTGACAGATACGCAGTATTTT.

J is TRBJ2-7 and V is TRBV6-5; TRBD1 agrees at 8 bases. V lost 6 bases and J lost 4; bases outside the gene matches: 5. The CDR3 is made up of 13 amino acids. The V gene's germline CDR1 is MNHEY and CDR2 SVGAGI. CDR3 sequence reads: CASSLGQGYEQYF. The CDR3 nucleotides are TGTGCCAGCAGCCTTGGACAGGGTTACGAGCAGTACTTC.

This chain joins TRBV30 and TRBJ2-3; weak D call: TRBD1 (6 bases). Trimming left V 4 bases short and J 4 bases short, with 18 bases between. This CDR3 is built from 15 residues. Germline CDR1 and CDR2: GTSNPN and SVGIG (reference sequence). CDR3 amino acids: CAWTTQGGVADTQYF. CDR3 DNA sequence: TGTGCCTGGACCACACAGGGTGGTGTCGCAGATACGCAGTATTTT.

V and J are TRBV2 and TRBJ2-7, with unresolved D. CDR1 SNHLY and CDR2 FYNNEI come from the germline V gene. The CDR3 has 15 residues. Trimming pared 2 bases from V and 3 bases from J, leaving 14 bases between. The DNA of the CDR3 is TGTGCCAGCAGTGAAATTGTCGTTGGCGGCTACGAGCAGTACTTC. This encodes CASSEIVVGGYEQYF. Full variable domain (missing parts from reference TRBV2 and TRBJ2-7): EPEVTQTPSHQVTQMGQEVILRCVPISNHLYFYWYRQILGQKVEFLVSFYNNEISEKSEIFDDQFSVERPDGSNFTLKIRSTKLEDSAMYFCASSEIVVGGYEQYFGPGTRLTVT.

This clone was seen once. The chain links TRBV5-6 to TRBJ1-6; weak D call: TRBD1 (5 bases). Germline CDR1 SGHDT, CDR2 YYEEEE. The CDR3 loop spans 14 amino acids. The V and J ends lost 0 bases and 10 bases respectively, with 11 bases between them. The CDR3 DNA follows: TGTGCCAGCAGCTTGGCGGGGGGTACCTCACCCCTCCACTTT. This encodes CASSLAGGTSPLHF.

This clone is a singleton in its sample. This chain links TRBV5-1 with TRBJ2-1, with a possible D match to TRBD1 (6 bases). In germline, CDR1 is SGHRS, CDR2 YFSETQ. Trimming pared 0 bases from V and 0 bases from J, leaving 10 bases between. There are 16 residues in the CDR3. CDR3 bases: TGCGCCAGCAGCTTGGTAAGGGGGAGCTCCTACAATGAGCAGTTCTTC. Translation gives CASSLVRGSSYNEQFF.

V and J are TRBV29-1 and TRBJ1-4; 7 bases match TRBD1. V gave up 6 bases and J gave up 7 bases; unmatched junction bases: 8. Germline-derived CDR1 and CDR2 are SQVTM and ANQGSEA. This CDR3 is 13 amino acids long. In nucleotides, the CDR3 is TGCAGCGTGGCGGACAGGCTCGGTGAAAAACTGTTTTTT. It translates to CSVADRLGEKLFF.

This chain links TRBV24-1 with TRBJ2-1; TRBD2 matches at 13 bases. Trimming at V came to 5 bases and at J to 9 bases, leaving 9 bases not matched to a gene. Germline V gene lookup returns CDR1 KGHDR and CDR2 SFDVKD. The CDR3 runs to 16 residues. For the CDR3, the DNA is TGTGCCACCAGTGTCCCGGGACTAGCGGGATGGGGTGAGCAGTTCTTC. It yields the protein CATSVPGLAGWGEQFF.

V is TRBV10-3 and J is TRBJ2-2, with D uncertain. Trimming pared 6 bases from V and 3 bases from J, leaving 29 bases between. The germline CDR1 and CDR2 sequences are ENHRY and SYGVKD. This CDR3 is 20 amino acids long. This CDR3 reads CAISEYSGWAQQYYTGELFF. In nucleotides, the CDR3 is TGTGCCATCAGCGAATACTCTGGCTGGGCACAGCAGTACTACACCGGGGAGCTGTTTTTT.

The chain is built from TRBV10-3 and TRBJ2-3; TRBD1 agrees at 9 bases. The CDR3 has 16 amino acids. J gave up 4 bases and V 5 bases, and 10 bases lay outside the gene matches. CDR1 ENHRY and CDR2 SYGVKD come from the germline V gene. CDR3 coding DNA: TGTGCCATCAGTCAAACAGGGGGCGCGGGCGCAGATACGCAGTATTTT. Its translation: CAISQTGGAGADTQYF.

The rearrangement joins TRBV2 to TRBJ2-7; the match to TRBD2 covers 8 bases. CDR1 is SNHLY and CDR2 is FYNNEI in the germline V gene. The V and J ends lost 7 bases and 0 bases, in that order; junction bases with no gene match: 2. This CDR3 comprises 13 residues. The CDR3 sequence is CASTGLASYEQYF. CDR3 nucleotide sequence: TGTGCCAGCACCGGACTAGCCTCCTACGAGCAGTACTTC.

The J gene is TRBJ2-7, the V gene TRBV11-2; TRBD1 aligns across 7 bases. The CDR3 is 10 amino acids. Germline V CDR1 and CDR2: SGHAT, FQNNGV. The trim removed 6 bases at V and 11 bases at J, leaving 4 bases unmatched. As DNA, the CDR3 is TGTGCCAGCAGTCGGGGACAGAAGTACTTC. Amino acids: CASSRGQKYF.

The rearrangement joins TRBV19 to TRBJ2-3, with D possibly TRBD1 on 6 matching bases. The V end was cut by 7 bases, the J end by 1 base, with 18 bases between. Germline V gives CDR1 LNHDA, CDR2 SQIVND (reference sequence). This CDR3 has 16 residues. The CDR3 spells CASTTTLDSRTDTQYF. The CDR3, as DNA: TGTGCCAGTACCACCACCCTGGACAGCCGCACAGATACGCAGTATTTT. The full variable domain, completed using reference TRBV19 and TRBJ2-3, is DGGITQSPKYLFRKEGQNVTLSCEQNLNHDAMYWYRQDPGQGLRLIYYSQIVNDFQKGDIAEGYSVSREKKESFPLTVTSAQKNPTAFYLCASTTTLDSRTDTQYFGPGTRLTVL.

The CDR3 spells CATSRGRGVAGVGDTQYF. CDR3 DNA sequence: TGTGCCACCAGCAGAGGGAGAGGAGTAGCGGGAGTCGGAGATACGCAGTATTTT. The chain has TRBV15 and TRBJ2-3; 9 nucleotides match TRBD2. The J segment lost 5 bases and the V segment lost 1 base, leaving 13 bases of the junction unmatched. Per the germline V gene, CDR1 is LNHNV and CDR2 is YYDKDF (reference sequence). The CDR3 has 18 residues.

The V and J genes are TRBV5-1 and TRBJ2-3; 10 bases align to TRBD1. CDR3 size: 15 residues. The trim removed 4 bases at V and 1 base at J, leaving 3 bases unmatched. Germline V gives CDR1 SGHRS, CDR2 YFSETQ. This CDR3 is CASSLGTGGTDTQYF. CDR3 in DNA: TGCGCCAGCAGCCTTGGGACAGGGGGCACAGATACGCAGTATTTT.

CDR3 sequence reads: CASRERSSGMNTGELFF. The CDR3 coding sequence is TGTGCCAGCAGGGAGAGGTCTAGCGGGATGAACACCGGGGAGCTGTTTTTT. This chain uses TRBV2 with TRBJ2-2; 9 bases are shared with TRBD2. The trim removed 6 bases at V and 1 base at J, leaving 9 bases unmatched. The CDR3 covers 17 residues. Germline assignment: CDR1 SNHLY and CDR2 FYNNEI.

The V call is TRBV18, the J call TRBJ1-6; a possible D gene is TRBD1 (6 bases). The germline CDR1 and CDR2 sequences are KGHSH and LQKENI. The V and J ends lost 6 bases and 6 bases respectively, with 9 bases between them. This CDR3 has 13 residues. The CDR3 sequence: CASSSGVNSPLHF. The DNA of the CDR3 is TGTGCCAGCTCGTCAGGGGTTAATTCACCCCTCCACTTT.

V usage is TRBV3-1 (or the pseudogene TRBV3-2) and J usage is TRBJ2-1; D may be TRBD2 (6 bases). CDR3 size: 14 residues. The V end was cut by 1 base, the J end by 5 bases, with 9 bases between. In germline, CDR1 is LGHDT, CDR2 YNNKEL (reference sequence). The CDR3 DNA is TGTGCCAGCAGCCAAGCCTCTAGCGACAATGAGCAGTTCTTC. Translated: CASSQASSDNEQFF.

V usage is TRBV4-1 and J usage is TRBJ1-5; D gene ambiguous. With 1 base removed from V and 0 bases from J, the gap between germline ends came to 13 bases. Per the germline V gene, CDR1 is MGHRA and CDR2 is YSYEKL. CDR3 length: 17 amino acids. DNA for the CDR3: TGCGCCAGCAGCCAAGTCCCTGGGCCTTATAGCAATCAGCCCCAGCATTTT. This codes for CASSQVPGPYSNQPQHF.

The chain couples TRBV4-1 to TRBJ2-2, with 11 nucleotides matching TRBD2. J lost 2 bases, V lost 7 bases, and 9 bases had no gene match. The germline V gene encodes CDR1 MGHRA and CDR2 YSYEKL. This CDR3 has 17 amino acids. CDR3 sequence (DNA): TGCGCCAGCACCAAGTCCCTAGCGGGGGGTAACACCGGGGAGCTGTTTTTT. It specifies CASTKSLAGGNTGELFF.

To note about this clone: Other DNA sequences in this specimen translate into the identical CDR3. The chain is built from TRBV6-5 and TRBJ1-1; a possible D gene is TRBD1 (5 bases). V was clipped by 3 bases and J by 2 bases, with 10 bases between them. The germline V gene encodes CDR1 MNHEY and CDR2 SVGAGI. The CDR3 spans 14 residues. The CDR3 loop reads CASSYSRVNTEAFF. The CDR3 nucleotides read TGTGCCAGCAGTTATAGCAGGGTTAACACTGAAGCTTTCTTT.

V usage is TRBV9 and J usage is TRBJ2-5; TRBD1 matches 7 bases. The V segment lost 1 base and the J segment 4 bases; nucleotides outside the gene matches: 4. This CDR3 comprises 14 residues. Looked up from germline, CDR1 is SGDLS and CDR2 is YYNGEE. CDR3 DNA sequence: TGTGCCAGCAGCGTAACAGGGGTAGGAGAGACCCAGTACTTC. Translated: CASSVTGVGETQYF.

This chain joins TRBV6-5 and TRBJ2-1; TRBD2 matches 12 bases. Germline CDR1 and CDR2: MNHEY and SVGAGI. V was clipped by 2 bases and J by 5 bases; unmatched bases: 1. The CDR3 consists of 15 residues. The CDR3 DNA follows: TGTGCCAGCAGTTACAGGACTAGCGGGAACAATGAGCAGTTCTTC. It codes for CASSYRTSGNNEQFF.

The chain combines TRBV11-2 with TRBJ2-7; TRBD2 matches 7 bases. V trimming: 10 bases; J trimming: 13 bases; junction bases outside the gene matches: 13. The CDR3 extends over 11 amino acids. Per germline, CDR1 SGHAT and CDR2 FQNNGV. DNA for the CDR3: TGTGCCACCACCGCCGGGGGGTACCTTTACTTC. It codes for CATTAGGYLYF.

This rearrangement joins TRBV11-2 to TRBJ2-1; TRBD2 agrees at 7 bases. Germline loops: CDR1 SGHAT, CDR2 FQNNGV. The CDR3 runs 13 residues. The CDR3 loop is CATTGTINNEQFF. CDR3 sequence (DNA): TGTGCAACTACCGGGACTATCAACAATGAGCAGTTCTTC.

The chain recombines TRBV18 with TRBJ2-1, with TRBD1 identical over 9 bases. Germline V lookup: CDR1 KGHSH, CDR2 LQKENI. The V gene end was trimmed by 6 bases and the J gene end by 4 bases; junction bases not matched to a gene: 4. The CDR3 is 14 residues long. The DNA of the CDR3 is TGTGCCAGCTCCCGGACAGGGGTTTACAATGAGCAGTTCTTC. It encodes CASSRTGVYNEQFF.

The chain has TRBV7-6 and TRBJ2-7; D uncertain. Between the trimmed V and J ends, which lost 7 bases and 0 bases, there was a span of 10 bases. Per germline, CDR1 SGHVS and CDR2 FNYEAQ. This CDR3 is 13 amino acids long. The CDR3 sequence: CASIPANSYEQYF. CDR3 in DNA: TGTGCCAGCATACCAGCGAACTCCTACGAGCAGTACTTC. The variable domain in full, with the rest retrieved from reference TRBV7-6 and TRBJ2-7, is GAGVSQSPRYKVTKRGQDVALRCDPISGHVSLYWYRQALGQGPEFLTYFNYEAQQDKSGLPNDRFSAERPEGSISTLTIQRTEQRDSAMYRCASIPANSYEQYFGPGTRLTVT.